A single sample gave rise to the 9 T cell receptor beta chains below, sequenced in a study of T cells in Graves' hyperthyroidism and ophthalmopathy. TCR beta CDR3 regions were amplified from RNA transcripts. HTBI primers drove first-round RT-PCR of the TCR CDR3. TCRdb re-derived calls from the multiplex PCR reads in MiXCR, one entry per CDR3 protein. The table shows fewer than 650,000 distinct CDR3 sequences, with around 43% occurring only once. The sequencing input was peripheral blood or thyroid tissue (not recorded which). These receptors originate from an adult woman with Graves' disease, either hyperthyroidism or ophthalmopathy (not recorded which).

This clonotype was detected many times. The rearrangement links TRBV11-2 to TRBJ1-6; weak D call: TRBD1 (6 bases). This CDR3 comprises 13 residues. V was clipped by 6 bases and J by 10 bases, with 13 bases between them. The germline V gene has CDR1 SGHAT and CDR2 FQNNGV. Written as DNA, the CDR3 is TGTGCCAGCAGTCCAGGGGAAGCCTCACCCCTCCACTTT. Protein sequence: CASSPGEASPLHF.

This clonotype was detected only a few times. This chain connects TRBV30 to TRBJ1-1, with a tentative D call TRBD1 (6 bases). V lost 0 bases, J lost 6 bases, and 11 bases lay in between. The CDR3 extends over 13 amino acids. CDR1 and CDR2 from the germline V gene are GTSNPN and SVGIG (reference sequence). CDR3 bases: TGTGCCTGGAGTGTAGGGGGGGGCCCTGAAGCTTTCTTT. Its protein is CAWSVGGGPEAFF.

There are many counts of this clonotype. The chain links TRBV20-1 to TRBJ1-1; D is uncertain. The CDR3 loop spans 13 amino acids. The V gene's germline CDR1 is DFQATT and CDR2 SNEGSKA (reference sequence). V lost 3 bases to trimming and J lost 1 base, with 9 bases between them. The CDR3 reads CSASTVQNTEAFF. CDR3 nucleotides: TGCAGTGCTAGTACAGTCCAGAACACTGAAGCTTTCTTT.

This chain uses TRBV20-1 with TRBJ1-4; D is possibly TRBD1 (5 bases). The CDR3 sequence is 13 residues long. Germline CDR1 reads DFQATT; CDR2 reads SNEGSKA (reference sequence). V dropped 4 bases and J dropped 7 bases, with 13 bases sitting between them. The CDR3 sequence is CSANGANIEKLFF. The CDR3 DNA reads TGCAGTGCTAATGGGGCGAATATTGAAAAACTGTTTTTT.

This clonotype was detected ten times or more. No conserved phenylalanine or tryptophan is present at the end of the CDR3, so a read error is the likely explanation. It is unclear where the CDR3 begins or ends on the DNA, so no DNA is shown, and the CDR3 is as TCRdb lists it. V gene TRBV2 combines with J gene TRBJ1-4; the D segment call TRBD1 is taken from the table without a DNA check. Germline V gene lookup returns CDR1 SNHLY and CDR2 FYNNEI. The CDR3 has 13 residues if both end residues are counted. CDR3 in amino acids: CASSESPRTGGGI.

The rearrangement uses TRBV28 and TRBJ1-2; 7 bases are shared with TRBD1. The CDR3 sequence is 13 residues long. V shed 10 bases and J 4 bases; nucleotides not matched to a gene: 9. Germline V CDR1 and CDR2: MDHEN, SYDVKM. CDR3 sequence: CATRSRGFYGYTF. In nucleotides, the CDR3 is TGTGCCACTAGGTCCAGGGGGTTCTATGGCTACACCTTC.

This sequence joins TRBV10-1 and TRBJ1-1; D remains unclear. V lost 5 bases and J lost 7, with 8 bases in between. The CDR3 sequence is 11 residues long. Germline V CDR1 and CDR2: WNHNN, SYGVQD (reference sequence). In nucleotides, the CDR3 is TGCGCCAGCAGTACGGGATTTGAAGCTTTCTTT. This translates into CASSTGFEAFF.

This clonotype was seen more than once but under ten times. The gene calls are TRBV12-3 or TRBV12-4 and TRBJ2-5, with D perhaps matching TRBD1 or TRBD2 (5 bases each). The CDR3 sequence is 14 residues long. Trimming cost V 5 bases and J 2 bases, with 12 bases left between them. CDR3 sequence: CASSPRGRQETQYF. CDR3 DNA sequence: TGTGCCAGCAGTCCCCGGGGCAGGCAAGAGACCCAGTACTTC.

This chain connects TRBV9 to TRBJ1-4; possible D gene TRBD1, 5 bases. The CDR3 runs to 14 residues. Germline V lookup: CDR1 SGDLS, CDR2 YYNGEE. V dropped 3 bases and J dropped 8 bases, with 14 bases sitting between them. This chain's CDR3 is CASSAGTRGEKLFF. The CDR3 nucleotides are TGTGCCAGCAGCGCAGGGACGCGGGGAGAAAAACTGTTTTTT.